A single sample is the source of the 24 T cell receptor beta chains below, sequenced in a study of pediatric ulcerative colitis. One to two pinch biopsies were taken from the rectum during colonoscopy. Libraries were prepared by immunoSEQ multiplex PCR; TCRdb keeps only in-frame clonotypes and omits some of them. The sample comprises tens of thousands of clones, about 79% of which are singletons, and 3.5% to 4.5% rests with the top ten. Material for sequencing was gut tissue. Receptors originate from a girl between 5 and 17 years old with moderate ulcerative colitis.

This clone was found once. This chain joins TRBV19 and TRBJ1-2; TRBD1 might be the D (5 bases). This CDR3 is 14 amino acids long. CDR1 is LNHDA and CDR2 is SQIVND in the germline V gene (reference sequence). Trimming cost V 3 bases and J 3 bases, with 11 bases left between them. CDR3 nucleotides: TGTGCCAGTAGTATTACTAGGGGCGACTATGGCTACACCTTC. Translating it yields CASSITRGDYGYTF.

This clone turned up a few times. The chain uses TRBV5-6 and TRBJ1-2; 9 nucleotides agree with TRBD1. The CDR3 loop spans 16 amino acids. CDR1 SGHDT and CDR2 YYEEEE come from the germline V gene. J was trimmed by 4 bases and V by 0 bases; bases with no gene match: 7. This CDR3 is CASSLAGDRVSYGYTF. CDR3 in DNA: TGTGCCAGCAGCTTGGCAGGGGACAGGGTGAGCTATGGCTACACCTTC.

This rearrangement joins TRBV27 to TRBJ2-3; tentative D call: TRBD1 (6 bases). The CDR3 loop spans 15 amino acids. Deletions cut 10 bases from V and 3 bases from J, with 20 bases between. Germline V gene data show CDR1 as MNHEY and CDR2 as SMNVEV (reference sequence). CDR3 nucleotide sequence: TGTGCCACGACAAGGGGGAAACGGAGAACAGATACGCAGTATTTT. Its translation is CATTRGKRRTDTQYF.

This chain uses TRBV10-3 with TRBJ1-2; 12 bases fit TRBD1. CDR3 length: 13 amino acids. Trimming removed 9 bases from V and 3 bases from J; junction bases left unmatched: 2. Looked up from germline, CDR1 is ENHRY and CDR2 is SYGVKD. The CDR3 coding sequence is TGTGCCATTGGGACAGGGGGCCACTATGGCTACACCTTC. It encodes CAIGTGGHYGYTF.

CDR3 loop: CASRVNRGGNTEAFF. The CDR3 DNA follows: TGTGCCAGCAGAGTAAACAGGGGTGGGAACACTGAAGCTTTCTTT. The V call is TRBV6-5, the J call TRBJ1-1; the match to TRBD1 covers 7 bases. V lost 6 bases and J lost 1; bases outside the gene matches: 8. The CDR3 has 15 amino acids. CDR1 and CDR2 (germline): MNHEY, SVGAGI.

This chain uses TRBV7-3 with TRBJ1-1; D gene unclear. The CDR3 contains 13 residues. Trimming shortened V by 6 bases and J by 0 bases, and 8 bases separated the two germline ends. The V gene's germline CDR1 is SGHTA and CDR2 FQGTGA. The CDR3 protein is CASSSHMNTEAFF. CDR3 in DNA: TGTGCCAGCAGTTCCCATATGAACACTGAAGCTTTCTTT.

V is TRBV5-3 and J is TRBJ2-7; D is perhaps TRBD1 or TRBD2 (6 bases each). TRBV5-3 is annotated as an ORF whose role is uncertain. Trimming removed 9 bases from V and 3 bases from J, with 19 bases in between. This CDR3 comprises 14 residues. CDR3 protein: CATPLGGSSYEQYF. The CDR3 DNA sequence: TGTGCCACCCCGCTGGGGGGCTCCAGCTACGAGCAGTACTTC.

The table lists this clone with a count of one. V usage is TRBV2 and J usage is TRBJ2-5; D unresolved. The last part of the DNA fits TRBJ2-7 better; the J call may be wrong. Germline V gene data show CDR1 as SNHLY and CDR2 as FYNNEI. The CDR3 has 12 amino acids. The CDR3: CASSEISYEQYF. CDR3 DNA: TGTGCCAGCAGTGAAATCTCCTACGAGCAGTACTTC.

This chain uses TRBV7-2 with TRBJ2-2; maybe TRBD1 (5 bases). The V gene lost 5 bases and the J gene lost 0 bases, with 16 bases spanning the gap. The CDR3 is 17 residues long. The germline V gene encodes CDR1 SGHTA and CDR2 FQGNSA. CDR3 nucleotides: TGTGCCAGCAGCCCAGACTTGCGACAGACGAACACCGGGGAGCTGTTTTTT. Protein sequence: CASSPDLRQTNTGELFF.

The chain is built from TRBV6-1 and TRBJ2-7; possible D gene TRBD2, 6 bases. The CDR3 runs 14 residues. The germline CDR1 and CDR2 sequences are MNHNS and SASEGT. With 6 bases removed from V and 0 bases from J, the gap between germline ends came to 12 bases. CDR3 DNA sequence: TGTGCCAGCAGCTCAAGGACTATCTCCTACGAGCAGTACTTC. Translated, it gives CASSSRTISYEQYF.

This rearrangement joins TRBV28 to TRBJ2-4, with D possibly TRBD2 on 5 matching bases. There are 15 residues in the CDR3. Germline V gene sequence: CDR1 MDHEN, CDR2 SYDVKM. The germline V and J ends were trimmed by 6 bases and 0 bases, with 12 bases remaining between them. The CDR3 sequence is CASRRSGIAKNIQYF. Here the CDR3 DNA reads TGTGCCAGCAGGAGATCGGGGATAGCCAAAAACATTCAGTACTTC.

The rearrangement links TRBV29-1 to TRBJ1-4; the D gene is possibly TRBD1 (5 bases). This CDR3 contains 13 residues. Germline V gene sequence: CDR1 SQVTM, CDR2 ANQGSEA. Between the trimmed V and J ends, which lost 7 bases and 4 bases, there was a span of 13 bases. CDR3 nucleotide sequence: TGCAGCGCCGGGGGGGGTTTTAATGAAAAACTGTTTTTT. Its translation: CSAGGGFNEKLFF.

The gene calls are TRBV6-6 and TRBJ2-3, with TRBD2 matching 10 bases. This CDR3 has 15 amino acids. Germline V gives CDR1 MNHNY, CDR2 SVGAGI (reference sequence). V lost 5 bases, J lost 4 bases, and 6 bases stayed unmatched. CDR3 DNA: TGTGCCAGCAGTGACCGACTAGCGGGCGCAGATACGCAGTATTTT. Amino acids: CASSDRLAGADTQYF.

The chain combines TRBV19 with TRBJ2-2, with TRBD1 identical over 11 bases. Germline CDR1 LNHDA, CDR2 SQIVND (reference sequence). CDR3 length: 16 amino acids. The V gene end was trimmed by 7 bases and the J gene end by 6 bases; junction bases not matched to a gene: 10. In nucleotides, the CDR3 is TGTGCCAGTAACGGGGACAGGGGGTCAACCGCCGGGGAGCTGTTTTTT. Translated: CASNGDRGSTAGELFF.

The chain joins TRBV19 to TRBJ2-1, with 9 bases lining up with TRBD2. CDR1 LNHDA and CDR2 SQIVND come from the germline V gene (reference sequence). The ends lost 1 base at V and 8 bases at J; junction bases unmatched: 9. The CDR3 contains 16 residues. CDR3 DNA: TGTGCCAGTAGTATAGTTGAGAGCGGGAGGTCATATGAGCAGTTCTTC. It codes for CASSIVESGRSYEQFF.

In its sample, this clone was seen once. V gene TRBV5-4 combines with J gene TRBJ2-1, with TRBD2 matching 7 bases. The CDR3 covers 15 residues. Germline loops: CDR1 SGHNT, CDR2 YYREEE (reference sequence). The junction had 6 bases not matched to a gene; V was cut back by 4 bases and J by 2 bases. This chain's CDR3 is CASSKERGTYNEQFF. CDR3 in DNA: TGTGCCAGCAGCAAGGAGCGGGGTACCTACAATGAGCAGTTCTTC.

The chain carries TRBV4-1 and TRBJ2-1; TRBD2 agrees at 9 bases. The V and J ends lost 0 bases and 7 bases, in that order; junction bases with no gene match: 7. This CDR3 comprises 16 residues. Germline CDR1 MGHRA, CDR2 YSYEKL. The CDR3 here is CASSQDYAGGLNEQFF. CDR3 in DNA: TGCGCCAGCAGCCAAGATTATGCGGGAGGGCTTAATGAGCAGTTCTTC.

The chain employs TRBV19 and TRBJ1-1; D not certain. This CDR3 comprises 15 residues. In germline, CDR1 is LNHDA, CDR2 SQIVND (reference sequence). V gave up 1 base and J gave up 3 bases, with 12 bases separating them. CDR3 sequence reads: CASSIVNKMDTEAFF. CDR3 sequence (DNA): TGTGCCAGTAGTATAGTTAACAAAATGGACACTGAAGCTTTCTTT. The full variable domain, its missing parts supplied by reference TRBV19 and TRBJ1-1, is DGGITQSPKYLFRKEGQNVTLSCEQNLNHDAMYWYRQDPGQGLRLIYYSQIVNDFQKGDIAEGYSVSREKKESFPLTVTSAQKNPTAFYLCASSIVNKMDTEAFFGQGTRLTVV.

Regarding this clone: Sequence at one end of the junction differs from germline and may be a read error. The J gene is TRBJ2-1, the V gene TRBV5-6, with D possibly TRBD1 on 6 matching bases. The CDR3 is made up of 17 amino acids. CDR1 is SGHDT and CDR2 is YYEEEE in the germline V gene. The CDR3 reads CASSRGQWGTSYNGQFF. As DNA, the CDR3 is TGTGCCAGCAGCAGAGGACAGTGGGGAACCTCCTACAATGGGCAGTTCTTC.

This rearrangement joins TRBV28 to TRBJ2-7; D not resolved. Germline V gene sequence: CDR1 MDHEN, CDR2 SYDVKM. The CDR3 loop spans 14 amino acids. Trimming stripped 5 bases from V and 7 bases from J, with 18 bases between. CDR3 in DNA: TGTGCCAGCAGTCACGACCGGGTCACCTGGGAGCAGTACTTC. The encoded protein is CASSHDRVTWEQYF.

This clone is termed medium-sized. This sequence joins TRBV9 and TRBJ2-7; the D is unclear. In germline, CDR1 is SGDLS, CDR2 YYNGEE. This CDR3 region has 14 residues. Trimming removed 4 bases at V and 0 bases at J, with 11 bases between. CDR3 amino acids: CASSPRSLSYEQYF. The CDR3 DNA follows: TGTGCCAGCAGCCCCCGGAGCCTCTCCTACGAGCAGTACTTC.

By sample fraction, this clone is medium-sized. The chain carries TRBV18 and TRBJ1-5; the match to TRBD1 covers 7 bases. This CDR3 has 17 residues. Germline CDR1 is KGHSH and CDR2 is LQKENI. Unmatched junction bases numbered 10, after V lost 2 bases and J lost 3 bases. The chain's CDR3 is CASSPGLTGATNQPQHF. CDR3 bases: TGTGCCAGCTCACCAGGACTAACAGGGGCTACCAATCAGCCCCAGCATTTT.

The V gene is TRBV19, the J gene TRBJ1-6; tentatively, D is TRBD1 (6 bases). The CDR3 is 14 amino acids. The germline V gene encodes CDR1 LNHDA and CDR2 SQIVND (reference sequence). Trimming took 2 bases from V and 5 from J, leaving 7 bases between them. CDR3 region: CASSIYRDNSPLHF. The CDR3, as DNA: TGTGCCAGTAGTATATACAGGGATAATTCACCCCTCCACTTT.

This clone was seen only a few times. The rearrangement uses TRBV11-2 and TRBJ1-4; 7 bases are shared with TRBD1. Germline lookup yields CDR1 SGHAT and CDR2 FQNNGV. With 4 bases clipped from V and 2 bases from J, the junction kept 10 bases outside the gene matches. The CDR3 sequence is 17 residues long. CDR3 nucleotide sequence: TGTGCCAGCAGCTCGCCGACAGGGATGTCCACTAATGAAAAACTGTTTTTT. Translation gives CASSSPTGMSTNEKLFF.